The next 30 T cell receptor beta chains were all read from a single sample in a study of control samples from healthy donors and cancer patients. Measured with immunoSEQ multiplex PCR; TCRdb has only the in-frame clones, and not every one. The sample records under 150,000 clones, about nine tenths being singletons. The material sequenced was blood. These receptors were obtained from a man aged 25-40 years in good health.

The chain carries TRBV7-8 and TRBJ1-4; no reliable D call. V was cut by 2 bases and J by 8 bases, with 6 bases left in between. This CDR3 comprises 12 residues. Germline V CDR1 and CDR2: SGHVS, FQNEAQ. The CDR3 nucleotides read TGTGCCAGCAGCTTACTCCTAGAAAAACTGTTTTTT. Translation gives CASSLLLEKLFF. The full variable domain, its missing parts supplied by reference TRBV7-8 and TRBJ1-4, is GAGVSQSPRYKVAKRGQDVALRCDPISGHVSLFWYQQALGQGPEFLTYFQNEAQLDKSGLPSDRFFAERPEGSVSTLKIQRTQQEDSAVYLCASSLLLEKLFFGSGTQLSVL.

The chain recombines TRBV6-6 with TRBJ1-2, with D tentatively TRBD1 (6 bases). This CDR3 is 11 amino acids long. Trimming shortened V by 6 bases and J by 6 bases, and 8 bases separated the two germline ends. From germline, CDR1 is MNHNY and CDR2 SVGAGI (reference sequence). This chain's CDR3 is CASSAGDGYTF. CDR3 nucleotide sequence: TGTGCCAGCAGCGCAGGGGATGGCTACACCTTC.

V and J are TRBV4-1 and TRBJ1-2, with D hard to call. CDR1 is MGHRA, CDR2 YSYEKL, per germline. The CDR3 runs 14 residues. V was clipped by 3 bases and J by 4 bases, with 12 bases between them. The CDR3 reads CASSHEGRVYGYTF. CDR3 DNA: TGCGCCAGCAGCCACGAAGGGAGGGTCTATGGCTACACCTTC.

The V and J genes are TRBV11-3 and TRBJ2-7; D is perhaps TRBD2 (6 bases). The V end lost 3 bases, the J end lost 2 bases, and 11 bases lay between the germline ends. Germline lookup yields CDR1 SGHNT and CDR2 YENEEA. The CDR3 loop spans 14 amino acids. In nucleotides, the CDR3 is TGTGCCAGCAGCTTCGGGACTGGTGCCTACGAGCAGTACTTC. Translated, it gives CASSFGTGAYEQYF.

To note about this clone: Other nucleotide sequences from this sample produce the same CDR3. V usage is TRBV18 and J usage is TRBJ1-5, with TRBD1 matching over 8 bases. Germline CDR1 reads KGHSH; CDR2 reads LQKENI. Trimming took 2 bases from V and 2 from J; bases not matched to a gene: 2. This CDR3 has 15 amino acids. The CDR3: CASSPDRGGNQPQHF. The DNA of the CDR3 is TGTGCCAGCTCACCAGACAGGGGAGGCAATCAGCCCCAGCATTTT.

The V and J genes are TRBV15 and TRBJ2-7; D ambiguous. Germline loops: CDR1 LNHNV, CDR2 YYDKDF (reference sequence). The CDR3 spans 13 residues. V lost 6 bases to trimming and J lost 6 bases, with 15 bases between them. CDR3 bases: TGTGCCACCAGTCCTACGGGCCTTCTCGAGCAGTACTTC. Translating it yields CATSPTGLLEQYF.

CDR3 amino acids: CASSEAFRAEAFF. The CDR3 region has the DNA TGTGCCAGCAGTGAAGCTTTCCGCGCGGAAGCTTTCTTT. The chain uses TRBV6-1 and TRBJ1-1; D is unresolved. V dropped 0 bases and J dropped 8 bases, with 10 bases sitting between them. The CDR3 is 13 amino acids. CDR1 is MNHNS and CDR2 is SASEGT in the germline V gene.

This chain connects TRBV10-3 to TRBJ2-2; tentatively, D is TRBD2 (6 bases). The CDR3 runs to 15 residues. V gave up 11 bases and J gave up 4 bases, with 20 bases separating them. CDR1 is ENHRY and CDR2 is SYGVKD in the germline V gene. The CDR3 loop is CAASPSARSTGELFF. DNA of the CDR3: TGTGCCGCCTCACCTAGCGCTCGTTCCACCGGGGAGCTGTTTTTT.

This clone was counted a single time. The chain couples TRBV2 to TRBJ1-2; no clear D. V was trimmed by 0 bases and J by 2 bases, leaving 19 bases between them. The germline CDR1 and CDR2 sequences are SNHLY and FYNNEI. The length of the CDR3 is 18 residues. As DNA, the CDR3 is TGTGCCAGCAGTGAAGCGCCCGAGACAACCGAACGGAACTATGGCTACACCTTC. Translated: CASSEAPETTERNYGYTF. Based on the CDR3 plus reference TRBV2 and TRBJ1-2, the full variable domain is EPEVTQTPSHQVTQMGQEVILRCVPISNHLYFYWYRQILGQKVEFLVSFYNNEISEKSEIFDDQFSVERPDGSNFTLKIRSTKLEDSAMYFCASSEAPETTERNYGYTFGSGTRLTVV.

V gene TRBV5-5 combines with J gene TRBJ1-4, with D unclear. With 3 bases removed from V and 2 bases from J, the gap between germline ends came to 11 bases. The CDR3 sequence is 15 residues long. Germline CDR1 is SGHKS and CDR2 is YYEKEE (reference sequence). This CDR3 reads CASSSLVGTNEKLFF. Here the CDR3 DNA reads TGTGCCAGCAGCTCGTTAGTAGGGACTAATGAAAAACTGTTTTTT.

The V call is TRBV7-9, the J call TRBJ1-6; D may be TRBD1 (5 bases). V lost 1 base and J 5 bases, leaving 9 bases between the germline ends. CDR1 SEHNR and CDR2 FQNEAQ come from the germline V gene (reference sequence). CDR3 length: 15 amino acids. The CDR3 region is CASSLDAGNNSPLHF. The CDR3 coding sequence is TGTGCCAGCAGCTTAGATGCAGGGAATAATTCACCCCTCCACTTT.

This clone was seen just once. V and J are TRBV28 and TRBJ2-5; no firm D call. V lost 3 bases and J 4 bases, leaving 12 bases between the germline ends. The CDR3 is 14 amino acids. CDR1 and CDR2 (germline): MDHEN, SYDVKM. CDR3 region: CASSLSRPGETQYF. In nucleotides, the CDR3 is TGTGCCAGCAGTTTGTCACGCCCTGGAGAGACCCAGTACTTC.

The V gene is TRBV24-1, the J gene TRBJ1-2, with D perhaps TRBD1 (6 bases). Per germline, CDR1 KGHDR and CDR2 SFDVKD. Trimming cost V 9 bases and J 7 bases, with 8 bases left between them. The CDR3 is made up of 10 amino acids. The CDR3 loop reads CATQGIGYTF. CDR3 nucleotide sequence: TGTGCCACCCAGGGGATTGGCTACACCTTC.

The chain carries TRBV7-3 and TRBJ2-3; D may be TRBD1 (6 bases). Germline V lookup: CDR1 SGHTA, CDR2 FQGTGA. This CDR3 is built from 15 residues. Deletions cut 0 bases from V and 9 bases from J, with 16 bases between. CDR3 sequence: CASSLTGGPGHTQYF. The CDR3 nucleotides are TGTGCCAGCAGCTTAACGGGCGGACCGGGACACACGCAGTATTTT.

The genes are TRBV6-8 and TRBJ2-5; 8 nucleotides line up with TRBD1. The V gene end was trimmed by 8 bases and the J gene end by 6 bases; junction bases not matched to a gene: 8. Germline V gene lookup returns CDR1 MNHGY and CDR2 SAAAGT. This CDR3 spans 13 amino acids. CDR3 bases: TGTGCCAGCCGTAGGACAGGGATGAAGACCCAGTACTTC. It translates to CASRRTGMKTQYF.

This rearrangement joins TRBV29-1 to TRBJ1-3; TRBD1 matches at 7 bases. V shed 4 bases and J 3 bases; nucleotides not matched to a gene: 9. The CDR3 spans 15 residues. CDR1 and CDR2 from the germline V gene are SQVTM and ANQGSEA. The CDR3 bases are TGCAGCGTTGCATTCGAGACAGGGTTTGGAAACACCATATATTTT. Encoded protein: CSVAFETGFGNTIYF.

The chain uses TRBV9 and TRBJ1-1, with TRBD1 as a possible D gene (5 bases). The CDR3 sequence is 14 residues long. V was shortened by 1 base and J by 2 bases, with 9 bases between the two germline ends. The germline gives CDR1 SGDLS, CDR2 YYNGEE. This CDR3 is CASSVQGQNTEAFF. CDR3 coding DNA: TGTGCCAGCAGCGTACAGGGTCAAAACACTGAAGCTTTCTTT.

The CDR3 DNA sequence: TGTGCCAGTAGTATTGGGGGATATAGCAATCAGCCCCAGCATTTT. Translating it yields CASSIGGYSNQPQHF. V gene TRBV19 combines with J gene TRBJ1-5, with a weak D call TRBD1 (5 bases). Germline V CDR1 and CDR2: LNHDA, SQIVND (reference sequence). The CDR3 is 15 residues long. V was pared by 3 bases and J by 0 bases, with 9 bases between.

The CDR3 reads CASSLYYYRAAQDEQYF. The CDR3 nucleotides are TGTGCCAGCAGCTTGTACTACTACAGGGCCGCCCAGGACGAGCAGTACTTC. The chain joins TRBV7-9 to TRBJ2-7, with D possibly matching TRBD1 (6 bases). The CDR3 contains 17 residues. The V gene lost 3 bases and the J gene lost 5 bases, with 23 bases spanning the gap. Germline values: CDR1 SEHNR, CDR2 FQNEAQ (reference sequence).

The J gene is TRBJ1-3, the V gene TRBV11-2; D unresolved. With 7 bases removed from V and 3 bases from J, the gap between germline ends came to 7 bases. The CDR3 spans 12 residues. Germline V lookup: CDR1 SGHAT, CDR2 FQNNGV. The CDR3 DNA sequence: TGTGCCAGCAATCCCGGTGGAAACACCATATATTTT. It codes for CASNPGGNTIYF. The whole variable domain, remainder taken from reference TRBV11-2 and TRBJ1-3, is EAGVAQSPRYKIIEKRQSVAFWCNPISGHATLYWYQQILGQGPKLLIQFQNNGVVDDSQLPKDRFSAERLKGVDSTLKIQPAKLEDSAVYLCASNPGGNTIYFGEGSWLTVV.

CDR3 in amino acids: CASSVVPTEGSDTQYF. Here the CDR3 DNA reads TGTGCCAGCAGCGTAGTCCCGACAGAGGGGTCAGATACGCAGTATTTT. The chain carries TRBV9 and TRBJ2-3; D possibly matches TRBD1 or TRBD2 (5 bases each). The CDR3 covers 16 residues. The germline V and J ends were trimmed by 0 bases and 4 bases, with 15 bases remaining between them. The germline CDR1 and CDR2 sequences are SGDLS and YYNGEE.

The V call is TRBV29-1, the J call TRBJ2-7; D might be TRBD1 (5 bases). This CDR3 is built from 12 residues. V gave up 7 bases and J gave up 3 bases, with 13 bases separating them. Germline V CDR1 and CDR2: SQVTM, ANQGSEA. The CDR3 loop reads CSGTFENYEQYF. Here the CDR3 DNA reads TGCAGCGGGACATTCGAAAACTACGAGCAGTACTTC.

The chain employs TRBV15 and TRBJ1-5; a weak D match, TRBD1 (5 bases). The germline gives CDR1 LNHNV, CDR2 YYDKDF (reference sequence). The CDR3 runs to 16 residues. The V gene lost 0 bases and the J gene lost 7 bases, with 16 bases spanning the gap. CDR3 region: CATSRDGQGARQPQHF. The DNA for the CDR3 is TGTGCCACCAGCAGAGATGGGCAGGGCGCCCGACAGCCCCAGCATTTT. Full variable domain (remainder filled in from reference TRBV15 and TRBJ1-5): DAMVIQNPRYQVTQFGKPVTLSCSQTLNHNVMYWYQQKSSQAPKLLFHYYDKDFNNEADTPDNFQSRRPNTSFCFLDIRSPGLGDTAMYLCATSRDGQGARQPQHFGDGTRLSIL.

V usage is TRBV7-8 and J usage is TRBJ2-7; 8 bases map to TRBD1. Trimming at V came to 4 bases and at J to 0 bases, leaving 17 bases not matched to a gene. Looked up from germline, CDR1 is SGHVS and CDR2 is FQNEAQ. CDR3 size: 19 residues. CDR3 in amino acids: CASSSDRGTSALTSYEQYF. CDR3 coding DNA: TGTGCCAGCAGCTCTGACAGGGGAACCTCGGCCCTTACCTCCTACGAGCAGTACTTC.

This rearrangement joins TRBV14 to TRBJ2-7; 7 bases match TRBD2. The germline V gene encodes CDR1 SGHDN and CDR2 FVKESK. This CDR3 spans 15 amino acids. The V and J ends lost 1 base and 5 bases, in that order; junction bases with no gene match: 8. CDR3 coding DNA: TGTGCCAGCAGCCAAGTATGGGGGGGGAATCACGAGCAGTACTTC. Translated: CASSQVWGGNHEQYF.

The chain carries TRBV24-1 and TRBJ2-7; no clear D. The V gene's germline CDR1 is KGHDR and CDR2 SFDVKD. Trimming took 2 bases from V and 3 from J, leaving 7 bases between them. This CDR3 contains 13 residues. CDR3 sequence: CATSDSEGYEQYF. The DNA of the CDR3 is TGTGCCACCAGTGATTCGGAAGGCTACGAGCAGTACTTC.

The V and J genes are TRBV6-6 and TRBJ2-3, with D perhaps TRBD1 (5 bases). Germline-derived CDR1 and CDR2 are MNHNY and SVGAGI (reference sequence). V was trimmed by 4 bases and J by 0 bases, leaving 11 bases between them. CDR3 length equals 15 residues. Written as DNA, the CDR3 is TGTGCCAGCAGTTTTACAGGCCCTAGCACAGATACGCAGTATTTT. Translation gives CASSFTGPSTDTQYF.

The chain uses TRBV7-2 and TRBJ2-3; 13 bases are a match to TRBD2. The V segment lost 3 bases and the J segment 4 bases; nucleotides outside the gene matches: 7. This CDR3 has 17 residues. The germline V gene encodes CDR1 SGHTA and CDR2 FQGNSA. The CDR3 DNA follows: TGTGCCAGCAGCTTTACAGGACTAGCGGGAGTAGCAGATACGCAGTATTTT. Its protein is CASSFTGLAGVADTQYF. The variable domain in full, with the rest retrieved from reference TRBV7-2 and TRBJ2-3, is GAGVSQSPSNKVTEKGKDVELRCDPISGHTALYWYRQSLGQGLEFLIYFQGNSAPDKSGLPSDRFSAERTGGSVSTLTIQRTQQEDSAVYLCASSFTGLAGVADTQYFGPGTRLTVL.

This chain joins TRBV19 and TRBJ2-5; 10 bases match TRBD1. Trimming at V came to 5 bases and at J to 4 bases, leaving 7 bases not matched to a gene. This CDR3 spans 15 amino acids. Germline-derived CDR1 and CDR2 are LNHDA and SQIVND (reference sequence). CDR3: CASSATDRGGETQYF. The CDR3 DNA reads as TGTGCCAGTAGTGCCACGGACAGGGGGGGAGAGACCCAGTACTTC.

The CDR3 here is CASSPVGPVNNEQFF. In DNA, the CDR3 is TGTGCCAGCAGCCCCGTGGGACCGGTGAACAATGAGCAGTTCTTC. The V and J genes are TRBV5-6 and TRBJ2-1, with D perhaps TRBD1 or TRBD2 (5 bases each). Germline CDR1 is SGHDT and CDR2 is YYEEEE. V shed 4 bases and J shed 5 bases, with 16 bases lying between them. This CDR3 region has 15 residues. Full variable domain (remainder filled in from reference TRBV5-6 and TRBJ2-1): DAGVTQSPTHLIKTRGQQVTLRCSPKSGHDTVSWYQQALGQGPQFIFQYYEEEERQRGNFPDRFSGHQFPNYSSELNVNALLLGDSALYLCASSPVGPVNNEQFFGPGTRLTVL.